This T cell receptor (beta chain) was sequenced during a study of T cells in Graves' hyperthyroidism and ophthalmopathy. The investigators amplified TCR beta CDR3 regions from RNA transcripts. The TCR CDR3 was amplified in a first-round RT-PCR using the HTBI primer set. TCRdb redid the calling of the multiplex PCR reads with MiXCR, one entry per CDR3 protein. Among over 550,000 distinct CDR3 sequences listed, over 15% were seen once. V trimming: 3 bases; J trimming: 5 bases; junction bases outside the gene matches: 8. Per the germline V gene, CDR1 is KGHSH and CDR2 is LQKENI. The CDR3 has 15 residues. This clonotype was detected ten times or more.

This chain connects TRBV18 to TRBJ2-5, with 8 bases matching TRBD1. This sequence originates from a woman aged 18-29 years with Graves' hyperthyroidism. The sample consisted of blood. For the CDR3, the DNA is TGTGCCAGCTCACCCGTGGACAGGGTGGCGGAGACCCAGTACTTC. Translation gives CASSPVDRVAETQYF.